A selection of T cell receptor beta chains follows, all from one sample in a study of PD-L1 blockade in urothelial cancer. The repertoire was sequenced with immunoSEQ multiplex PCR; TCRdb's copy has only in-frame clones and lacks some. The table includes around 110,000 clones, around 93% detected once. The specimen comprised PBMCs, sampled around atezolizumab (anti-PD-L1) treatment. All receptors come from a man between 60 and 70 years old with urothelial cancer. Each CDR3 is given with its conserved first and last residue.

V	CDR3
TRBV5-1	CASSLGQNEQFF
TRBV9	CASSPGLAANTGELFF
TRBV2	CASTGQLNTEAFF
TRBV30	CAWSQVTTNEKLFF
TRBV5-1	CASSLASGGNTGELFF
TRBV7-6	CASSMGQAGETQYF
TRBV9	CASSVALAGSSDTQYF
TRBV7-2	CASSLALRTDTQYF
TRBV19	CASSNAAGTPYEQYF
TRBV7-3	CASSLQGEVNTEAFF
TRBV2	CASRTSEETQYF
TRBV7-2	CASSPALAVREQFF
TRBV28	CASSFSAGVPYEQYF
TRBV5-1	CASSLSGIGGNTIYF
TRBV7-9	CASSREGRYYGYTF
TRBV29-1	CSVGTSGDEQYF
TRBV10-3	CAISEQRGYGYTF
TRBV7-6	CASGQQGSGELFF
TRBV30	CAAGSGTSVYEQYF
TRBV5-1	CASSTNSQGNTEAFF
TRBV11-2	CASSSRLAGGTDTQYF